These 2 T cell receptor beta chains share one sample of origin, sequenced in a study of blood T cell repertoires in COVID-19 (dated by TCRdb to the early 2020s). The library was obtained by the immunoSEQ multiplex PCR assay. This immuneACCESS table, as held by TCRdb, lists in-frame sequences with V and J called but not all clones. Of the missing ones, under half trace to an unresolved V gene in checked studies; the others have no known cause. Within this sample are 200,000 to 250,000 clones, with 85% to 95% of them counted one time only. The ten largest clones represent 1.5% to 2% of the sample. Sequenced: PBMCs or T cells enriched from blood (not recorded which). These receptors were obtained from a woman under 30 who had recovered from COVID-19.

Here the CDR3 reads CASRDRFGYTF. The CDR3 bases are TGTGCCAGCAGAGACAGATTCGGCTACACCTTC. The chain is built from TRBV27 and TRBJ1-2; weak D call: TRBD1 (5 bases). Germline-derived CDR1 and CDR2 are MNHEY and SMNVEV (reference sequence). Trimming pared 6 bases from V and 8 bases from J, leaving 10 bases between. The CDR3 loop spans 11 amino acids.

CDR3 coding DNA: TGTGCCAGCAGTCTTGGGCTCTACGGTCGCCTCGAGAGAACCCAGTACTTC. Residues: CASSLGLYGRLERTQYF. V gene TRBV7-9 combines with J gene TRBJ2-5, with D unresolved. V lost 6 bases and J 8 bases, leaving 28 bases between the germline ends. CDR1 is SEHNR and CDR2 is FQNEAQ in the germline V gene (reference sequence). The CDR3 spans 17 residues.